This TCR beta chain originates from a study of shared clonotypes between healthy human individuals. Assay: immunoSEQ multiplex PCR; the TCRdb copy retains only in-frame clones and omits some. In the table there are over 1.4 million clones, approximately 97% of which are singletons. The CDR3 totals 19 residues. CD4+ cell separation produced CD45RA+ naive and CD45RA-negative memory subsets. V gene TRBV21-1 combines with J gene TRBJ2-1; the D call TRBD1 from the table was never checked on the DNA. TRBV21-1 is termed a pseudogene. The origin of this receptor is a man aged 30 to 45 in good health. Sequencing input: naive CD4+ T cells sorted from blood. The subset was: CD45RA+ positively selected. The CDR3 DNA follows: TGTGCCAGCAGCAAGGGAAGTCAGGGCCTGGCCCTTAGTTACAATGAGCAGTTCTTC. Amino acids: CASSKGSQGLALSYNEQFF.